This TCR beta chain comes out of a study of patients and donors after allogeneic stem cell transplantation. TCRdb analysed the RT-PCR reads with MiXCR anew, one entry per CDR3 protein. This table holds roughly 250,000 distinct CDR3 sequences, 13% to 15% found once. This clonotype has a count of ten or more. This CDR3 region has 15 residues. V trimming: 2 bases; J trimming: 1 base; junction bases outside the gene matches: 2. Germline lookup yields CDR1 SGHAT and CDR2 FQNNGV. Sequencing input: blood, either unsorted or a sorted T cell fraction (not recorded which). The source of this sequence is a human donor who was either an allogeneic HSCT recipient or a stem cell or donor lymphocyte infusion donor (not recorded which). It is not recorded whose cells these are; they may come from a transplant donor. The chain carries TRBV11-2 and TRBJ1-1, with 9 bases matching TRBD1. The CDR3 nucleotides read TGTGCCAGCAGCTTATTACAGGGGGCGAACACTGAAGCTTTCTTT. Translating it yields CASSLLQGANTEAFF.